The clone carrying this T cell receptor (beta chain) was counted at least ten times. The antigen remains undetermined. This sample is part of a study of T cells after yellow fever vaccination. Study-wide background: With SMART-Seq v4 Ultra Low Input, the fractions containing low cell numbers were prepared.

Study outcomes and limitations: Abundant contaminating clonotypes from the bulk population could appear in FACS-sorted repertoires. Subsequent booster samples again held most clones from primary vaccination (around 96% CD4, about 85% CD8).

TCRdb reanalysed the 5' RACE reads using MiXCR and keeps one entry per CDR3 protein. The table records 500,000 to 550,000 distinct CDR3 sequences, about a fifth of them present only once. This sample comprised PBMCs, obtained roughly 23 days after the first yellow fever vaccination. The receptor's source is a young man who received the YFV17D yellow fever vaccine.

Here the CDR3 reads CASSFGVPSNQPQHF. As DNA, the CDR3 is TGTGCCAGCAGTTTTGGGGTCCCTAGCAATCAGCCCCAGCATTTT. The chain links TRBV12-3 or TRBV12-4 to TRBJ1-5, with D unresolved. CDR3 length: 15 residues. The V end was cut by 3 bases, the J end by 0 bases, with 9 bases between.